This TCR beta chain was sequenced during a study of PD-1 and CTLA-4 blockade in melanoma. V lost 4 bases and J 6 bases, leaving 16 bases between the germline ends. Germline V gene sequence: CDR1 SEHNR, CDR2 FQNEAQ (reference sequence). This CDR3 has 15 amino acids. Using immunoSEQ multiplex PCR, the repertoire was profiled, and TCRdb retains in-frame clones only, with some absent. Of 30,000 to 35,000 clones in the sample, 85% to 95% were seen once. The clonotype was recovered from a human donor with melanoma. Sequencing used CD8+ T cells from peripheral blood, obtained from a patient given anti-PD-1 treatment. This chain joins TRBV7-9 and TRBJ2-1; perhaps TRBD1 as D (5 bases). In nucleotides, the CDR3 is TGTGCCAGCAGCTACTCTGGGGCGGCACTCAATGAGCAGTTCTTC. This gives the protein CASSYSGAALNEQFF.